A selection of T cell receptor beta chains follows, all from one sample in a study of T-cell memory formation after mild COVID-19. TCRdb re-called the 5' RACE reads through MiXCR, storing one row per CDR3 protein. The data show about 150,000 distinct CDR3 sequences, around 25% seen once. Source material: PBMCs or a T cell subset sorted from them (not recorded which). Every receptor here comes from an adult woman who had mild COVID-19 (a few samples of this study predate the infection). Cell type and time point are not known. The CDR3 runs from the conserved cysteine through the conserved F or W. Clone size is not always given. Where it is, it says once, few, many or a class for expanded clones.

V gene: TRBV6-2/TRBV6-3; clone size: few; CDR3 protein: CASSSGLVYEQYF
V gene: TRBV19; clone size: .; CDR3 protein: CASSPTWDGRTDTQYF
V gene: TRBV6-5; clone size: .; CDR3 protein: CASSYDIAPLGGSYNEQFF
V gene: TRBV19; clone size: .; CDR3 protein: CASTYSGEQFF
V gene: TRBV7-9; clone size: .; CDR3 protein: CASSRRVDTQYF
V gene: TRBV7-9; clone size: few; CDR3 protein: CASSRGSGELFF
V gene: TRBV7-8; clone size: .; CDR3 protein: CAGTAGQNTEAFF
V gene: TRBV3-1; clone size: few; CDR3 protein: CASSQQLAGGIYNEQFF
V gene: TRBV4-3; clone size: .; CDR3 protein: CASSQETGSYNSPLHF
V gene: TRBV2; clone size: few; CDR3 protein: CASLPRLAGVNEQFF
V gene: TRBV6-5; clone size: medium-sized; CDR3 protein: CASRSGRGAIEAFF
V gene: TRBV4-3; clone size: .; CDR3 protein: CASSQRSGAIADTQYF
V gene: TRBV7-9; clone size: few; CDR3 protein: CASSASRDREGQPQHF
V gene: TRBV11-3; clone size: .; CDR3 protein: CASSLRDSGETQYF
V gene: TRBV4-1; clone size: once; CDR3 protein: CASSQDYVRVNLPYGYTF
V gene: TRBV7-3; clone size: few; CDR3 protein: CASSLTSQPNTEAFF
V gene: TRBV6-4; clone size: .; CDR3 protein: CASIGTGTGSYEQYF
V gene: TRBV5-5; clone size: .; CDR3 protein: CASSLEGHPTDTQYF
V gene: TRBV12-3/TRBV12-4; clone size: .; CDR3 protein: CASIGAGAAYEQYF
V gene: TRBV20-1; clone size: medium-sized; CDR3 protein: CSASPATTRQHRDNYGYTF
V gene: TRBV5-1; clone size: .; CDR3 protein: CARPSGQGNTGELFF
V gene: TRBV4-1; clone size: few; CDR3 protein: CASSQEGLSNEQFF
V gene: TRBV15; clone size: few; CDR3 protein: CATSRGRAGADTQYF
V gene: TRBV7-9; clone size: few; CDR3 protein: CASSSTGTGGIYEQYF
V gene: TRBV5-4; clone size: few; CDR3 protein: CASSLGLAGVYNEQFF
V gene: TRBV2; clone size: .; CDR3 protein: CASSELSGGQETQYF